What follows describes a single T cell receptor beta chain. Its antigen is undetermined. This sample was taken from a study of T cell responses to AZD1222 COVID-19 vaccine. Study-wide findings and caveats: Baseline testing showed seropositivity in only five to seven AZD1222 recipients.

The table came from immunoSEQ multiplex PCR; TCRdb's copy has only in-frame clones and leaves some out. The sample consists of about 150,000 clones, roughly 90% of them appearing once. The CDR3 is made up of 19 amino acids. Trimming shortened V by 0 bases and J by 9 bases, and 27 bases separated the two germline ends. Germline V gene sequence: CDR1 LGHNA, CDR2 YSLEER. The chain employs TRBV4-3 and TRBJ2-1; the D gene is possibly TRBD2 (7 bases). The sequence was collected from an adult in good health. Sequencing used peripheral blood, obtained on day 0 of AZD1222 vaccination. In DNA, the CDR3 is TGCGCCAGCAGCCAAGATCCGGACGGGGGGCCCTCTGGAGGGGGTGAGCAGTTCTTC. It codes for CASSQDPDGGPSGGGEQFF.